This TCR beta chain was sequenced for a study of early T cells in non-severe SARS-CoV-2 infection. Findings and limits, study-wide: Anti-spike CD8 responses were favored by VDJdb matching, which missed private and CD4 specificities.

This clonotype was picked up many times. Its matching antigen is unknown. This CDR3 has 14 amino acids. CDR1 and CDR2 (germline): WNHNN, SYGVQD (reference sequence). V shed 0 bases and J shed 2 bases, with 7 bases lying between them. Unique molecular identifiers were added to individual cDNA molecules. TCRdb analysed the 5' RACE reads with MiXCR anew, one entry per CDR3 protein. In the table there are about 61,000 distinct CDR3 sequences, about 12% of which are singletons. Specimen: whole blood, collected at baseline. The TCR comes from an adult who was a healthcare worker with PCR-confirmed SARS-CoV-2 infection or an uninfected control (not recorded which). The donor label of this sample is uncertain. The V gene is TRBV10-1, the J gene TRBJ1-2; D ambiguous. The CDR3 DNA sequence: TGCGCCAGCAGTGAGTCGCCAACCAACTATGGCTACACCTTC. The encoded protein is CASSESPTNYGYTF.